This TCR beta chain was retrieved from a study of blood T cell repertoires in COVID-19. Per the study methods: Nucleated cell counts were estimated from reference gene primer amplification. Measured with immunoSEQ multiplex PCR; TCRdb has only the in-frame clones, and not every one. V and J calls and clone size are as listed in that table; D and trimming were resolved from the DNA. This table holds fewer than 50,000 clones, approximately 90% found once. With 4 bases removed from V and 2 bases from J, the gap between germline ends came to 3 bases. This CDR3 is 11 amino acids long. Germline V lookup: CDR1 SGHRS, CDR2 YFSETQ.

Sample: peripheral blood. The V and J genes are TRBV5-1 and TRBJ2-5; D gene uncertain. This receptor was taken from a man in his forties or fifties with active COVID-19. The CDR3 loop reads CASSLQETQYF. CDR3 DNA: TGCGCCAGCAGCCTTCAAGAGACCCAGTACTTC.